Listed below are T cell receptor beta chains from one sample, sequenced in a study of long-term antiretroviral therapy in people with HIV. Assay used: immunoSEQ multiplex PCR; TCRdb lists only in-frame clones, some missing. The sample yields tens of thousands of clones, 60% to 85% seen once. Material: unsorted PBMCs, obtained 3.1 years after starting antiretroviral therapy. These receptor sequences come from a woman aged 50 to 60 with HIV. Each CDR3 is given with its conserved first and last residue. The order of the fields is J gene, V gene, D gene, clone size, CDR3 DNA, CDR3 protein. The D gene is left open where the match is weak. Clone size is not always given. Where it is, it says once, few, many or a class for expanded clones.

TRBJ1-2	TRBV19	-	-	TGTGCCAGTAGTACCCGGGACGGCTATGGCTACACCTTC	CASSTRDGYGYTF
TRBJ2-2	TRBV4-1	-	-	TGCGCCAGCAGCTTATGGGACACCGGGGAGCTGTTTTTT	CASSLWDTGELFF
TRBJ2-5	TRBV7-7	TRBD1	-	TGTGCCAGCAGCTCCTTGACAGGGCAAGAGACCCAGTACTTC	CASSSLTGQETQYF
TRBJ2-5	TRBV5-1	TRBD1	once	TGCGCCAGCAGCAGCAACCCTGGGACAGGGAAGATAGAGACCCAGTACTTC	CASSSNPGTGKIETQYF
TRBJ1-1	TRBV18	TRBD1	-	TGTGCCAGCTCACTTCAGGGGGCGGACACTGAAGCTTTCTTT	CASSLQGADTEAFF
TRBJ2-7	TRBV5-6	-	-	TGTGCCAGCAGAAATGGGGAACACCTAACCTTC	CASRNGEHLTF
TRBJ1-1	TRBV7-3	-	-	TGTGCCAGCAGCTTAAGAGGCCCGGGGGCGGTGAACACTGAAGCTTTCTTT	CASSLRGPGAVNTEAFF
TRBJ1-3	TRBV27	-	few	TGTGCCAGCCGCCCCAGCTACAGACACGCTGGAAACACCATATATTTT	CASRPSYRHAGNTIYF
TRBJ1-1	TRBV28	-	-	TGTGCCAGCAGTTCCCTTTTACGGGCCCTAGGCACTGAAGCTTTCTTT	CASSSLLRALGTEAFF
TRBJ2-3	TRBV1	-	few	TGCACCAGCAGCCCTGGGACTAGAAACACAGATACGCAGTATTTT	CTSSPGTRNTDTQYF
TRBJ2-6	TRBV18	-	-	TGTGCCAGCTCACAAACGGGGTACTCTGGGGCCAACGTCCTGACTTTC	CASSQTGYSGANVLTF
TRBJ2-3	TRBV27	TRBD2	-	TGTGCCAGCATCCCAAGCGGGGGTTTAGATACGCAGTATTTT	CASIPSGGLDTQYF
TRBJ2-1	TRBV5-1	TRBD2	few	TGCGCCAGCAGCTTCTCAACCGGGACTAGCGGGTCCTACAATGAGCAGTTCTTC	CASSFSTGTSGSYNEQFF
TRBJ2-2	TRBV5-1	-	-	TGCGCCAGCAGCTTACCCCGACAGGCCACCGGGGAGCTGTTTTTT	CASSLPRQATGELFF
TRBJ1-1	TRBV6-6	-	-	TGTGCCAGCATACGGACAGAAGAAGCTTTCTTT	CASIRTEEAFF
TRBJ2-1	TRBV6-1	TRBD1	-	TGTGCCAGCATTCGTCGGACAGGGGGAAATGAGCAGTTCTTC	CASIRRTGGNEQFF
TRBJ1-1	TRBV2	-	-	TGTGCCAGCAGTGATCCGCAGGGGCCTGAAGCTTTCTTT	CASSDPQGPEAFF
TRBJ1-6	TRBV10-3	-	few	TGTGCCATCAGTGAAGGAGGGCCATCTCTTTCACCCCTCCACTTT	CAISEGGPSLSPLHF
TRBJ1-2	TRBV27	-	-	TGTGCCAGCAGTCGGGACGAAAGAAAGGGAATCTTTGGCTACACCTTC	CASSRDERKGIFGYTF
TRBJ1-1	TRBV11-2	TRBD1	-	TGTGCCAGCAGCTTCGGGACAGGGGGCACTGAAGCTTTCTTT	CASSFGTGGTEAFF
TRBJ2-3	TRBV10-3	TRBD2	-	TGTGCCATCAGTCGGATGGGGGGGAGCACAGATACGCAGTATTTT	CAISRMGGSTDTQYF
TRBJ2-3	TRBV29-1	-	-	TGCAGCGTTCTAAGTGGGGGCGCGACAGATACGCAGTATTTT	CSVLSGGATDTQYF
TRBJ1-6	TRBV4-1	-	few	TGCGCCAGCAGCCAAGGTTTCCCCAGACCTAATTCACCCCTCCACTTT	CASSQGFPRPNSPLHF
TRBJ2-6	TRBV5-4	-	-	TGTGCCAGCAGCCTGGAATCTGGGGCCAACGTCCTGACTTTC	CASSLESGANVLTF
TRBJ2-5	TRBV7-9	TRBD2	-	TGTGCCAGCAGCTTACTAGCGGGGGAAGAGACCCAGTACTTC	CASSLLAGEETQYF
TRBJ1-1	TRBV30	-	once	TGTGCCGCAAGAGGGGGGTACACTGAAGCTTTCTTT	CAARGGYTEAFF
TRBJ2-3	TRBV30	-	-	TGTGCCTGCCCGATTACGGGAGATACGCAGTATTTT	CACPITGDTQYF
TRBJ2-5	TRBV25-1	TRBD1	-	TGTGCCAGCAGTTCCCGGCCGGGACAGGGGAGGCAGACCCAGTACTTC	CASSSRPGQGRQTQYF
TRBJ1-2	TRBV5-1	-	-	TGCGCCAGCAGCCCTAACAGGGACTATGGCTACACCTTC	CASSPNRDYGYTF
TRBJ1-2	TRBV2	-	-	TGTGCCAGCAGTGTATGGGGGAACTATGGCTACACCTTC	CASSVWGNYGYTF